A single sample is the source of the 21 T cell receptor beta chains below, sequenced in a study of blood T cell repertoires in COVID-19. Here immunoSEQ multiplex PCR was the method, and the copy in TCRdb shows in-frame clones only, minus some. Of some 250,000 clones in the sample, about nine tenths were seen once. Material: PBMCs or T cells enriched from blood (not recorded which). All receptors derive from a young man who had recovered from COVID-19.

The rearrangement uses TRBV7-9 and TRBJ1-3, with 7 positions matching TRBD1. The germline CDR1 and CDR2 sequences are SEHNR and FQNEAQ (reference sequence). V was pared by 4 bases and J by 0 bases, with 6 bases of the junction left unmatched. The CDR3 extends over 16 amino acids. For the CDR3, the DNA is TGTGCCAGCAGCTCAGACAGGGAGTACTCTGGAAACACCATATATTTT. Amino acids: CASSSDREYSGNTIYF.

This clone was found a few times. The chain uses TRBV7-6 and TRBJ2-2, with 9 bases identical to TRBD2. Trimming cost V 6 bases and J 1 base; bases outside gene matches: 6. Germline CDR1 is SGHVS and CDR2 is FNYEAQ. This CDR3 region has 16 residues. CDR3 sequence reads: CASRSSGELNTGELFF. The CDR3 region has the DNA TGTGCCAGCAGGTCTAGCGGGGAGCTGAACACCGGGGAGCTGTTTTTT.

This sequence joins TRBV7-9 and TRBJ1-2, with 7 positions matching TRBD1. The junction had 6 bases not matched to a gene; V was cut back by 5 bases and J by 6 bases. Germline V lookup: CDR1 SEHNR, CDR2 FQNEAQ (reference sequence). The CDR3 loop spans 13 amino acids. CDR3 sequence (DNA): TGTGCCAGCAGCCCGGGACAGCGCCATGGCTACACCTTC. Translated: CASSPGQRHGYTF. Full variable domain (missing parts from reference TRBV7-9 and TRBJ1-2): DTGVSQNPRHKITKRGQNVTFRCDPISEHNRLYWYRQTLGQGPEFLTYFQNEAQLEKSRLLSDRFSAERPKGSFSTLEIQRTEQGDSAMYLCASSPGQRHGYTFGSGTRLTVV.

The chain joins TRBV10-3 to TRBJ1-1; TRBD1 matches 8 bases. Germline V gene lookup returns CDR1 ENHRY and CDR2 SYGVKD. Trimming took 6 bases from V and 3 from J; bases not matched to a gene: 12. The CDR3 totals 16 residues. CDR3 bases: TGTGCCATCAGGCGCGGGACAGGACAAGGCGACACTGAAGCTTTCTTT. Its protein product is CAIRRGTGQGDTEAFF.

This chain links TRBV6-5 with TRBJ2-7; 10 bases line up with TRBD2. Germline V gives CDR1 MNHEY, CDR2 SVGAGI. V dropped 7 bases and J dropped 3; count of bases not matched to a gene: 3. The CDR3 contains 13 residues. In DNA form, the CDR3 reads TGTGCCAGCATAGCGGGAGGAGGCTACGAGCAGTACTTC. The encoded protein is CASIAGGGYEQYF.

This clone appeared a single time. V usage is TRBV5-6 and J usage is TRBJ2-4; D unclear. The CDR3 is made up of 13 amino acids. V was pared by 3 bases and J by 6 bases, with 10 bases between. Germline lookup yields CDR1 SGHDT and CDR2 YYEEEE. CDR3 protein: CASSSWAGNIQYF. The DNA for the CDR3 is TGTGCCAGCAGCTCCTGGGCAGGAAACATTCAGTACTTC.

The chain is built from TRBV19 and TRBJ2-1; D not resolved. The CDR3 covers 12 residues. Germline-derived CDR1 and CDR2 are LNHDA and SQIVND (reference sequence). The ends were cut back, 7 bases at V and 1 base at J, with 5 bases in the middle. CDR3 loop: CASKRSYNEQFF. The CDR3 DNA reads TGTGCCAGTAAGAGGTCCTACAATGAGCAGTTCTTC.

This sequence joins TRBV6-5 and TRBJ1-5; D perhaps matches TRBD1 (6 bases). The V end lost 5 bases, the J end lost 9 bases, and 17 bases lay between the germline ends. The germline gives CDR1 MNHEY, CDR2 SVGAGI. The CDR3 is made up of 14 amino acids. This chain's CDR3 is CASSRERARGPQHF. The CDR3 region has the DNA TGTGCCAGCAGTCGCGAGAGGGCCAGGGGGCCCCAGCATTTT.

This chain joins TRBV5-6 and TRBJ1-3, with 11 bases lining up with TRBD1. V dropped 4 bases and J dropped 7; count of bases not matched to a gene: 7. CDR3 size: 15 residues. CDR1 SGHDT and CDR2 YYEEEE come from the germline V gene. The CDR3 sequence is CASSLGTGGMNTIYF. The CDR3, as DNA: TGTGCCAGCAGCCTCGGGACAGGGGGTATGAACACCATATATTTT.

CDR3 residues: CASSQDSGGALNEQFF. The CDR3, as DNA: TGTGCCAGCAGCCAAGATAGCGGGGGGGCCCTCAATGAGCAGTTCTTC. The chain employs TRBV3-1 (or the pseudogene TRBV3-2) and TRBJ2-1, with TRBD2 matching 11 bases. Germline V CDR1 and CDR2: LGHDT, YNNKEL (reference sequence). Trimming cost V 0 bases and J 6 bases; bases outside gene matches: 4. CDR3 length: 16 residues.

For the CDR3, the DNA is TGTGCCAGCAGTACTGAACAGGCCCGGAACACTGAAGCTTTCTTT. Protein product: CASSTEQARNTEAFF. The V call is TRBV6-5, the J call TRBJ1-1, with D perhaps matching TRBD1 (5 bases). The CDR3 is made up of 15 amino acids. Between the trimmed V and J ends, which lost 5 bases and 1 base, there was a span of 14 bases. Germline CDR1 reads MNHEY; CDR2 reads SVGAGI.

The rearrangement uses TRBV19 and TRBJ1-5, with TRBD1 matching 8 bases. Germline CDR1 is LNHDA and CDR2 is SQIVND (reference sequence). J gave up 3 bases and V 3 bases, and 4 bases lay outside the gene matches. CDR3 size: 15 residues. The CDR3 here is CASSINRGTNQPQHF. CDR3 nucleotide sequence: TGTGCCAGTAGTATCAACAGGGGGACCAATCAGCCCCAGCATTTT.

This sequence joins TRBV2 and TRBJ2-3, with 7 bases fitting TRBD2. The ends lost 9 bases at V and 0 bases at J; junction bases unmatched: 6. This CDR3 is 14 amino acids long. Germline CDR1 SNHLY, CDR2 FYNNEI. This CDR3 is CARGGITSTDTQYF. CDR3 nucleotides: TGTGCCAGGGGAGGGATCACCAGCACAGATACGCAGTATTTT.

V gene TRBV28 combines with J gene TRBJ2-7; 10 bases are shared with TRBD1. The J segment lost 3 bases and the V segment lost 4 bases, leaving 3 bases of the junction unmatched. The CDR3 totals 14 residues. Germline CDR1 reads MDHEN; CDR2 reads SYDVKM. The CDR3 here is CASSSGQGNYEQYF. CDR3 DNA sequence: TGTGCCAGCAGTTCGGGACAGGGGAACTACGAGCAGTACTTC.

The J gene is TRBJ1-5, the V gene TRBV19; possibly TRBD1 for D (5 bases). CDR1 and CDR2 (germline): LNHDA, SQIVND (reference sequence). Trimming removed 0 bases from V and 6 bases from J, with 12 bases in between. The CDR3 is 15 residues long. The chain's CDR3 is CASSIDAGVRQPQHF. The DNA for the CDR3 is TGTGCCAGTAGTATAGACGCGGGGGTCCGTCAGCCCCAGCATTTT.

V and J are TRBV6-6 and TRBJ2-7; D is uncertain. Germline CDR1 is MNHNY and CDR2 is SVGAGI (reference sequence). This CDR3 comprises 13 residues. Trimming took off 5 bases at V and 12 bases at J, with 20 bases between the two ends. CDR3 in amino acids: CASSPSAVPTGYF. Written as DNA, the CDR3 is TGTGCCAGCAGTCCCAGCGCGGTCCCGACGGGGTACTTC.

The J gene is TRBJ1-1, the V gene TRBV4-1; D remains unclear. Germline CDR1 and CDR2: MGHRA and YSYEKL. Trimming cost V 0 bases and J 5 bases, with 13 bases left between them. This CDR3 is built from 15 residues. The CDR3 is CASSQEWTRGTEAFF. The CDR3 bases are TGCGCCAGCAGCCAAGAGTGGACCCGCGGGACTGAAGCTTTCTTT.

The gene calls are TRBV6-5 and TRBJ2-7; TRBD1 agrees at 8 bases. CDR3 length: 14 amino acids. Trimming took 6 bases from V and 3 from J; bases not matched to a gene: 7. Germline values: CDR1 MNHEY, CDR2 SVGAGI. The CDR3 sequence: CASSPTDRGYEQYF. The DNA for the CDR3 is TGTGCCAGCAGCCCAACCGACAGGGGCTACGAGCAGTACTTC.

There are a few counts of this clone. The CDR3 nucleotides read TGTGCCAGCAGCTTACCGGCGGGAGGAGGCCACGAGCAGTACTTC. Translation gives CASSLPAGGGHEQYF. V and J are TRBV7-9 and TRBJ2-7; 8 nucleotides align to TRBD2. V dropped 2 bases and J dropped 5; count of bases not matched to a gene: 8. Germline CDR1 SEHNR, CDR2 FQNEAQ (reference sequence). The CDR3 spans 15 residues.

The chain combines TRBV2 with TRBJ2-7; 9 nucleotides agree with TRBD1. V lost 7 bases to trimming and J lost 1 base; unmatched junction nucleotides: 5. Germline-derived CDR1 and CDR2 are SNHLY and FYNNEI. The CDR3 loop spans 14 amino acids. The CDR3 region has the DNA TGTGCCAGCACACAAGACAGGGGGTCCTACGAGCAGTACTTC. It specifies CASTQDRGSYEQYF.

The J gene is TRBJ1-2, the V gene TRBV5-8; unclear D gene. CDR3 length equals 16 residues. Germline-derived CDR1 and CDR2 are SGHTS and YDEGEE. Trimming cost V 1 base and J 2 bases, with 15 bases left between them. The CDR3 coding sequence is TGTGCCAGCAGCTTGCGGGCATCCGGAGGGAACTATGGCTACACCTTC. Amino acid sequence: CASSLRASGGNYGYTF.